The 20 T cell receptor beta chains below all came from one sample that was sequenced in a study of shared clonotypes between healthy human individuals. Repertoires were generated with immunoSEQ multiplex PCR, while TCRdb's copy carries only in-frame clones and drops some. The sample shows about 2 million clones, 85% to 95% of them seen only once. The naive CD8 population came from CD45RO-negative cells selected for CCR7, without terminally differentiated effector memory CD45RA+ cells. Sequenced input: naive CD8+ T cells sorted from blood. The source is a man younger than 35 in good health.

The chain links TRBV28 to TRBJ2-2; TRBD1 is a possible D gene (5 bases). This CDR3 spans 16 amino acids. V was clipped by 5 bases and J by 5 bases, with 18 bases between them. Per germline, CDR1 MDHEN and CDR2 SYDVKM. DNA for the CDR3: TGTGCCAGCAGTCCCCAGGGCAGGAGCCGGACCGGGGAGCTGTTTTTT. Translation gives CASSPQGRSRTGELFF.

The chain links TRBV27 to TRBJ1-2; perhaps TRBD1 as D (5 bases). CDR1 and CDR2 (germline): MNHEY, SMNVEV (reference sequence). The germline V and J ends were trimmed by 3 bases and 7 bases, with 24 bases remaining between them. CDR3 length equals 17 residues. This chain's CDR3 is CASSFGMITKGIGGYTF. CDR3 nucleotides: TGTGCCAGCAGTTTTGGAATGATTACCAAGGGGATCGGTGGCTACACCTTC.

This chain links TRBV7-2 with TRBJ2-7; D perhaps matches TRBD1 (6 bases). Germline V gene data show CDR1 as SGHTA and CDR2 as FQGNSA. The CDR3 has 15 residues. V was trimmed by 5 bases and J by 0 bases, leaving 14 bases between them. CDR3 protein: CASSPLQGSSYEQYF. DNA for the CDR3: TGTGCCAGCAGCCCCTTACAGGGATCCTCCTACGAGCAGTACTTC. Looking up the rest from reference TRBV7-2 and TRBJ2-7 gives the full variable domain: GAGVSQSPSNKVTEKGKDVELRCDPISGHTALYWYRQSLGQGLEFLIYFQGNSAPDKSGLPSDRFSAERTGGSVSTLTIQRTQQEDSAVYLCASSPLQGSSYEQYFGPGTRLTVT.

This sequence joins TRBV5-1 and TRBJ2-2, with D unclear. CDR1 and CDR2 from the germline V gene are SGHRS and YFSETQ. This CDR3 has 14 residues. The V end lost 4 bases, the J end lost 0 bases, and 7 bases lay between the germline ends. CDR3 region: CASSVRTNTGELFF. CDR3 DNA sequence: TGCGCCAGCAGCGTGCGAACGAACACCGGGGAGCTGTTTTTT.

The chain uses TRBV5-4 and TRBJ2-7; tentative D call: TRBD1 (5 bases). Between the trimmed V and J ends, which lost 4 bases and 0 bases, there was a span of 8 bases. Germline CDR1 is SGHNT and CDR2 is YYREEE (reference sequence). There are 13 residues in the CDR3. CDR3: CASSPRDSYEQYF. The CDR3 DNA reads TGTGCCAGCAGCCCCAGGGACTCCTACGAGCAGTACTTC.

V is TRBV11-2 and J is TRBJ2-1, with D tentatively TRBD1 or TRBD2 (6 bases each). CDR1 and CDR2 (germline): SGHAT, FQNNGV. The CDR3 has 16 amino acids. The V end was cut by 1 base, the J end by 4 bases, with 14 bases between. CDR3 nucleotides: TGTGCCAGCAGCTTAGGCCGGGGGCTCCCTTACAATGAGCAGTTCTTC. It codes for CASSLGRGLPYNEQFF.

The chain carries TRBV30 and TRBJ1-4; D gene unclear. CDR3 length equals 13 residues. Trimming pared 1 base from V and 8 bases from J, leaving 11 bases between. Per the germline V gene, CDR1 is GTSNPN and CDR2 is SVGIG (reference sequence). CDR3 region: CAWSATIIEKLFF. CDR3 sequence (DNA): TGTGCCTGGAGTGCGACGATTATCGAAAAACTGTTTTTT.

The chain uses TRBV6-1 and TRBJ1-1; D is perhaps TRBD1 (5 bases). The germline V gene has CDR1 MNHNS and CDR2 SASEGT. This CDR3 comprises 16 residues. The V end lost 2 bases, the J end lost 3 bases, and 16 bases lay between the germline ends. DNA for the CDR3: TGTGCCAGCAGTGAATTTCGTGAGGGGCCTTACACTGAAGCTTTCTTT. Its translation: CASSEFREGPYTEAFF.

The V and J genes are TRBV10-1 and TRBJ2-7, with a weak D call TRBD1 (6 bases). The CDR3 sequence is 13 residues long. CDR1 and CDR2 from the germline V gene are WNHNN and SYGVQD (reference sequence). Trimming removed 8 bases at V and 2 bases at J, with 13 bases between. The CDR3 sequence is CASSDRLTYEQYF. In nucleotides, the CDR3 is TGCGCCAGCTCGGACAGATTGACCTACGAGCAGTACTTC.

The gene calls are TRBV9 and TRBJ1-3, with D hard to call. Germline V gene sequence: CDR1 SGDLS, CDR2 YYNGEE. V lost 4 bases and J lost 0, with 11 bases in between. CDR3 length equals 15 residues. The CDR3, as DNA: TGTGCCAGCAGCATCTCAGGCTCCTCTGGAAACACCATATATTTT. Amino acid sequence: CASSISGSSGNTIYF. The full variable domain, in which reference TRBV9 and TRBJ1-3 provide the parts outside the CDR3, is DSGVTQTPKHLITATGQRVTLRCSPRSGDLSVYWYQQSLDQGLQFLIQYYNGEERAKGNILERFSAQQFPDLHSELNLSSLELGDSALYFCASSISGSSGNTIYFGEGSWLTVV.

The chain uses TRBV7-8 and TRBJ2-2; TRBD2 matches at 10 bases. The CDR3 sequence is 17 residues long. Germline loops: CDR1 SGHVS, CDR2 FQNEAQ. Trimming at V came to 1 base and at J to 4 bases, leaving 6 bases not matched to a gene. The CDR3 DNA reads as TGTGCCAGCAGCTTAGAGTTAGCGGGAGGCAGCACCGGGGAGCTGTTTTTT. Translating gives CASSLELAGGSTGELFF.

J is TRBJ2-7 and V is TRBV19; D ambiguous. The CDR3 is 14 residues long. The germline V and J ends were trimmed by 2 bases and 2 bases, with 10 bases remaining between them. Germline assignment: CDR1 LNHDA and CDR2 SQIVND (reference sequence). The chain's CDR3 is CASSISDGTYEQYF. As DNA, the CDR3 is TGTGCCAGTAGTATATCAGACGGCACCTACGAGCAGTACTTC.

On this clone itself: This specimen includes other DNA sequences encoding the same CDR3. CDR3 nucleotide sequence: TGTGCCAGCAGCTTAGGCGGGGGGAGCACAGATACGCAGTATTTT. It is translated as CASSLGGGSTDTQYF. This chain links TRBV11-2 with TRBJ2-3, with 8 bases matching TRBD2. Germline lookup yields CDR1 SGHAT and CDR2 FQNNGV. The ends lost 1 base at V and 0 bases at J; junction bases unmatched: 0. This CDR3 is 15 amino acids long.

The chain joins TRBV30 to TRBJ2-3; D is unclear. This CDR3 region has 14 residues. The ends were cut back, 2 bases at V and 4 bases at J, with 13 bases in the middle. Germline lookup yields CDR1 GTSNPN and CDR2 SVGIG (reference sequence). CDR3 protein: CAWSISNAPDTQYF. DNA for the CDR3: TGTGCCTGGAGTATAAGTAATGCCCCAGATACGCAGTATTTT.

The chain carries TRBV6-5 and TRBJ1-4, with D tentatively TRBD1 (5 bases). CDR1 is MNHEY, CDR2 SVGAGI, per germline. V lost 0 bases and J 5 bases, leaving 13 bases between the germline ends. This CDR3 has 16 amino acids. This chain's CDR3 is CASSYSGLTVNEKLFF. The CDR3 region has the DNA TGTGCCAGCAGTTACTCGGGGTTGACAGTCAATGAAAAACTGTTTTTT.

This clone was seen only a few times. This chain connects TRBV7-9 to TRBJ1-1; possible D gene TRBD1, 5 bases. The ends were cut back, 6 bases at V and 4 bases at J, with 15 bases in the middle. There are 14 residues in the CDR3. The germline gives CDR1 SEHNR, CDR2 FQNEAQ (reference sequence). The CDR3 sequence is CASSGDGGVTEAFF. CDR3 bases: TGTGCCAGCAGTGGGGACGGAGGAGTCACTGAAGCTTTCTTT.

The rearrangement uses TRBV29-1 and TRBJ2-2; 9 nucleotides align to TRBD2. From germline, CDR1 is SQVTM and CDR2 ANQGSEA. V was pared by 0 bases and J by 2 bases, with 7 bases of the junction left unmatched. The CDR3 runs to 17 residues. The CDR3 protein is CSVEEGSGGYNTGELFF. DNA of the CDR3: TGCAGCGTTGAAGAGGGTAGCGGGGGTTATAACACCGGGGAGCTGTTTTTT.

The CDR3 DNA follows: TGTGCCAGCAGGTCCGGGACAGGGCCCCACTACGAGCAGTACTTC. This sequence encodes CASRSGTGPHYEQYF. The chain links TRBV7-2 to TRBJ2-7; TRBD1 aligns across 9 bases. CDR1 is SGHTA and CDR2 is FQGNSA in the germline V gene. The ends lost 6 bases at V and 3 bases at J; junction bases unmatched: 9. CDR3 length: 15 residues.

This sequence joins TRBV18 and TRBJ1-5, with TRBD1 matching 11 bases. The CDR3 totals 14 residues. Germline values: CDR1 KGHSH, CDR2 LQKENI. J lost 5 bases, V lost 8 bases, and 5 bases had no gene match. The CDR3 DNA follows: TGTGCCAGCGCAGTGGGACAGGGGGATCAGCCCCAGCATTTT. This sequence encodes CASAVGQGDQPQHF.

The chain uses TRBV7-2 and TRBJ2-7, with TRBD2 matching over 15 bases. V lost 5 bases to trimming and J lost 4 bases; unmatched junction nucleotides: 9. Germline CDR1 SGHTA, CDR2 FQGNSA. The CDR3 loop spans 17 amino acids. The CDR3 loop reads CASSTGLAGGPGYEQYF. Written as DNA, the CDR3 is TGTGCCAGCAGCACCGGACTAGCGGGAGGGCCGGGGTACGAGCAGTACTTC.